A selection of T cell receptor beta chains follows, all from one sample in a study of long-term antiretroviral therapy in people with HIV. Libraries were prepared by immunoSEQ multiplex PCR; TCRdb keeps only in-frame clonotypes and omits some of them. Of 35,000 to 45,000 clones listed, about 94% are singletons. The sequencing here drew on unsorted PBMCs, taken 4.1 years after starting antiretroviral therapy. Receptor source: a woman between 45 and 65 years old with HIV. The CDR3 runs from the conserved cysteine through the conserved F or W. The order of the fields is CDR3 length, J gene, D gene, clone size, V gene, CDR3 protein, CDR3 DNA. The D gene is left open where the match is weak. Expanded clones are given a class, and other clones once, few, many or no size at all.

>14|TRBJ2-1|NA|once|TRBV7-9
CASSPAGSPNEQFF
TGTGCCAGCAGCCCAGCGGGTAGCCCCAATGAGCAGTTCTTC
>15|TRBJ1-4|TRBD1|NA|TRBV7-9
CASRPGQGANEKLFF
TGTGCCAGCAGACCTGGACAGGGGGCTAATGAAAAACTGTTTTTT
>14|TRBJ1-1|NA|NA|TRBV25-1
CASSEFEMNTEAFF
TGTGCCAGCAGTGAATTCGAGATGAACACTGAAGCTTTCTTT
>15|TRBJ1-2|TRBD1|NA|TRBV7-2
CASSLGGQLTYGYTF
TGTGCCAGCAGCTTAGGGGGACAGCTTACATATGGCTACACCTTC
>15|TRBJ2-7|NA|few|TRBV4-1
CASSQDRQGPYEQYF
TGCGCCAGCAGCCAAGATAGGCAGGGACCCTACGAGCAGTACTTC
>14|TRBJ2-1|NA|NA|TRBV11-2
CASSLEGGGNEQFF
TGTGCCAGCAGCTTAGAAGGGGGTGGCAATGAGCAGTTCTTC
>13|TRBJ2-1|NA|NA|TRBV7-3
CASSPQGKGEQFF
TGTGCCAGCAGCCCACAGGGAAAGGGTGAGCAGTTCTTC
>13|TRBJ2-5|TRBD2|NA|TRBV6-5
CASRSGGVETQYF
TGTGCCAGCAGAAGCGGGGGAGTGGAGACCCAGTACTTC
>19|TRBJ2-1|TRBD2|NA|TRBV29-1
CSVEELGLAGGRGRNEQFF
TGCAGCGTTGAAGAACTAGGACTAGCGGGGGGTAGGGGTAGAAATGAGCAGTTCTTC
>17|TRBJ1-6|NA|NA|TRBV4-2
CASSQDFPVSYNSPLHF
TGTGCCAGCAGCCAAGATTTTCCCGTGTCCTATAATTCACCCCTCCACTTT
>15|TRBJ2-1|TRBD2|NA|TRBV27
CASSTSGSLYNEQFF
TGTGCCAGCAGCACTAGCGGCAGCCTTTACAATGAGCAGTTCTTC
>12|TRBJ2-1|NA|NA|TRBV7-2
CASSPQHNEQFF
TGTGCCAGCAGCCCGCAACACAATGAGCAGTTCTTC
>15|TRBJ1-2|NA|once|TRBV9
CASSVSQESNYGYTF
TGTGCCAGCAGCGTATCCCAGGAGTCTAACTATGGCTACACCTTC
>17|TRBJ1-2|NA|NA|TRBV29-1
CSGLEISGTTHNYGYTF
TGCAGCGGCCTCGAGATCTCCGGGACCACCCATAACTATGGCTACACCTTC
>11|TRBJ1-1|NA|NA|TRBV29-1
CSAQVDTEAFF
TGCAGCGCCCAGGTGGACACTGAAGCTTTCTTT
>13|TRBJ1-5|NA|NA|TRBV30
CAWRRGGNQPQHF
TGTGCCTGGAGGAGGGGGGGCAATCAGCCCCAGCATTTT
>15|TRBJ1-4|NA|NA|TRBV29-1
CSVEGAGWGNEKLFF
TGCAGCGTTGAGGGGGCAGGGTGGGGGAATGAAAAACTGTTTTTT
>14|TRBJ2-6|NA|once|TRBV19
CASSGNSGANVLTF
TGTGCCAGTAGTGGAAACTCTGGGGCCAACGTCCTGACTTTC
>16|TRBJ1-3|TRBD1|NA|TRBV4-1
CASSQGGTGSGNTIYF
TGCGCCAGCAGCCAAGGGGGGACAGGGTCTGGAAACACCATATATTTT
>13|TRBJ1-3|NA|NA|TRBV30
CAWSVGHGNTIYF
TGTGCCTGGAGTGTGGGGCACGGAAACACCATATATTTT
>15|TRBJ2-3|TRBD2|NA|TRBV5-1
CASSLYGDYTDTQYF
TGCGCCAGCAGCTTGTACGGGGACTACACAGATACGCAGTATTTT
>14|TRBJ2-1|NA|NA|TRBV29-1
CSAREGAGNNEQFF
TGCAGCGCCCGTGAGGGGGCGGGAAACAATGAGCAGTTCTTC
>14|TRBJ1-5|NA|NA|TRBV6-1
CASLSGAGGQPQHF
TGTGCCAGCCTTTCAGGGGCTGGGGGTCAGCCCCAGCATTTT
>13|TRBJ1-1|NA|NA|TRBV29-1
CSATETMNTEAFF
TGCAGCGCCACGGAAACAATGAACACTGAAGCTTTCTTT